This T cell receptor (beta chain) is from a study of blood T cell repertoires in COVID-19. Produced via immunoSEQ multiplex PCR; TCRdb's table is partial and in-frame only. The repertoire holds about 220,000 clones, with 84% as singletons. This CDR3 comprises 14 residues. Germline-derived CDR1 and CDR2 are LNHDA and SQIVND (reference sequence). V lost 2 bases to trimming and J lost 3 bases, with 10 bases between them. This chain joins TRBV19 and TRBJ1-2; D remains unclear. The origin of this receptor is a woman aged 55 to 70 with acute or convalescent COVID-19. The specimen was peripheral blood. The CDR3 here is CASSISVQYYGYTF. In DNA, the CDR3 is TGTGCCAGTAGTATATCTGTACAGTACTATGGCTACACCTTC.